What follows are 21 T cell receptor beta chains derived from one specimen sequenced in a study of blood T cell repertoires in COVID-19 (dated by TCRdb to the early 2020s). Receptor amplification or capture employed the immunoSEQ multiplex PCR assay. This is the immuneACCESS table as TCRdb keeps it, with only in-frame sequences that have V and J called. A part of the clones is gone; compared with another copy, unresolved V genes explain less than half, and the rest is unexplained. The sample data list 250,000 to 300,000 clones, and around 90% of these were observed just once. About 2.5% of the sample lies in the top ten. Sequencing was done on a sample of PBMCs or T cells enriched from blood (not recorded which). These receptors were taken from a woman aged 40 to 49 with acute COVID-19.

The V call is TRBV12-3 or TRBV12-4, the J call TRBJ2-2; D not certain. The CDR3 has 13 amino acids. Trimming stripped 2 bases from V and 1 base from J, with 2 bases between. CDR3 loop: CASSLLNTGELFF. CDR3 nucleotide sequence: TGTGCCAGCAGTTTACTGAACACCGGGGAGCTGTTTTTT.

The V gene is TRBV4-1, the J gene TRBJ2-1; tentative D call: TRBD2 (6 bases). Per the germline V gene, CDR1 is MGHRA and CDR2 is YSYEKL. V dropped 4 bases and J dropped 4 bases, with 14 bases sitting between them. The CDR3 consists of 15 residues. CDR3 DNA sequence: TGCGCCAGCAGCCCGTTGGGGGGTTCATACAATGAGCAGTTCTTC. This translates into CASSPLGGSYNEQFF.

The chain joins TRBV5-4 to TRBJ2-7; TRBD1 matches 8 bases. The V gene end was trimmed by 4 bases and the J gene end by 1 base; junction bases not matched to a gene: 4. CDR1 and CDR2 from the germline V gene are SGHNT and YYREEE (reference sequence). This CDR3 contains 14 residues. This CDR3 reads CASSRDRGSYEQYF. CDR3 nucleotide sequence: TGTGCCAGCAGCCGTGACAGGGGATCCTACGAGCAGTACTTC.

V usage is TRBV5-5 and J usage is TRBJ2-5; 7 positions match TRBD1. With V trimmed by 6 bases and J by 5 bases, 7 bases remained unmatched. Germline CDR1 reads SGHKS; CDR2 reads YYEKEE (reference sequence). CDR3 size: 13 residues. The CDR3 protein is CASNRGERETQYF. As DNA, the CDR3 is TGTGCCAGCAACAGGGGCGAGCGGGAGACCCAGTACTTC.

The genes are TRBV24-1 and TRBJ2-1; TRBD2 is a possible D gene (6 bases). The CDR3 extends over 15 amino acids. Germline V lookup: CDR1 KGHDR, CDR2 SFDVKD. Trimming removed 2 bases from V and 5 bases from J, with 12 bases in between. This CDR3 is CATSDSGLKHNEQFF. CDR3 nucleotide sequence: TGTGCCACCAGTGATTCTGGACTAAAGCACAATGAGCAGTTCTTC.

The V call is TRBV28, the J call TRBJ1-4, with TRBD1 as a possible D gene (5 bases). The length of the CDR3 is 14 residues. The ends were cut back, 8 bases at V and 8 bases at J, with 18 bases in the middle. Germline lookup yields CDR1 MDHEN and CDR2 SYDVKM. CDR3 region: CASENGQGGEKLFF. The CDR3 DNA reads as TGTGCCAGCGAAAACGGTCAGGGTGGGGAAAAACTGTTTTTT.

The gene calls are TRBV30 and TRBJ2-7, with a possible D match to TRBD1 (5 bases). The CDR3 has 13 amino acids. Deletions cut 3 bases from V and 4 bases from J, with 13 bases between. CDR1 and CDR2 (germline): GTSNPN, SVGIG (reference sequence). This CDR3 reads CAWRRRGAYEQYF. The CDR3 DNA is TGTGCCTGGAGACGAAGGGGCGCTTACGAGCAGTACTTC.

In its sample, this clone was seen many times. The genes are TRBV4-3 and TRBJ2-7, with TRBD1 as a possible D gene (5 bases). V dropped 4 bases and J dropped 2 bases, with 12 bases sitting between them. Germline V CDR1 and CDR2: LGHNA, YSLEER. The CDR3 is 14 residues long. CDR3: CASSPSQDTYEQYF. DNA of the CDR3: TGCGCCAGCAGCCCCTCCCAGGACACCTACGAGCAGTACTTC.

The chain uses TRBV2 and TRBJ2-1; TRBD2 aligns across 7 bases. V lost 5 bases and J lost 6; bases outside the gene matches: 7. Per the germline V gene, CDR1 is SNHLY and CDR2 is FYNNEI. CDR3 size: 14 residues. Here the CDR3 reads CASSREVGLNEQFF. CDR3 DNA sequence: TGTGCCAGCAGTCGGGAGGTAGGGCTCAATGAGCAGTTCTTC.

The V gene is TRBV14, the J gene TRBJ1-6, with D possibly matching TRBD1 (5 bases). The CDR3 runs to 13 residues. Germline values: CDR1 SGHDN, CDR2 FVKESK. V lost 4 bases to trimming and J lost 9 bases, with 10 bases between them. The chain's CDR3 is CASSPRTFSPLHF. The CDR3 bases are TGTGCCAGCAGCCCTAGGACATTTTCACCCCTCCACTTT.

V is TRBV28 and J is TRBJ2-7; 7 bases line up with TRBD2. The CDR3 runs 15 residues. The ends lost 8 bases at V and 5 bases at J; junction bases unmatched: 15. Germline CDR1 is MDHEN and CDR2 is SYDVKM. CDR3 DNA sequence: TGTGCCAGCTCCCCGTATGGACTAGATCGTCACGAGCAGTACTTC. Translation gives CASSPYGLDRHEQYF.

The V gene is TRBV4-1, the J gene TRBJ1-5; 8 bases align to TRBD1. Germline CDR1 is MGHRA and CDR2 is YSYEKL. J was trimmed by 7 bases and V by 1 base; bases with no gene match: 6. This CDR3 is 15 amino acids long. The CDR3 sequence: CASSQGQGMGQPQHF. The CDR3 bases are TGCGCCAGCAGCCAAGGACAGGGGATGGGACAGCCCCAGCATTTT.

The rearrangement uses TRBV7-2 and TRBJ1-6, with 8 bases fitting TRBD1. The CDR3 loop spans 14 amino acids. Germline V lookup: CDR1 SGHTA, CDR2 FQGNSA. J was trimmed by 6 bases and V by 5 bases; bases with no gene match: 3. The CDR3: CASSPTGGNSPLHF. CDR3 in DNA: TGTGCCAGCAGCCCCACAGGGGGTAATTCACCCCTCCACTTT.

This clone was recorded a few times. J is TRBJ2-1 and V is TRBV11-3; 12 nucleotides align to TRBD2. CDR3 length: 16 residues. J gave up 9 bases and V 1 base, and 7 bases lay outside the gene matches. Germline V gene sequence: CDR1 SGHNT, CDR2 YENEEA. The CDR3 DNA reads TGTGCCAGCAGCTTAGGTAGGACTAGCGGGAAAGGTGAGCAGTTCTTC. It specifies CASSLGRTSGKGEQFF. The entire variable domain, with the rest obtained from reference TRBV11-3 and TRBJ2-1, is as follows: EAGVVQSPRYKIIEKKQPVAFWCNPISGHNTLYWYLQNLGQGPELLIRYENEEAVDDSQLPKDRFSAERLKGVDSTLKIQPAELGDSAVYLCASSLGRTSGKGEQFFGPGTRLTVL.

The chain carries TRBV6-2 or TRBV6-3 and TRBJ2-7; TRBD1 matches at 10 bases. Trimming removed 1 base from V and 3 bases from J; junction bases left unmatched: 9. CDR3 length: 17 residues. Germline CDR1 and CDR2: MNHEY and SVGEGT. The CDR3 sequence is CASSYLVSGDRGYEQYF. The CDR3 region has the DNA TGTGCCAGCAGTTACTTAGTCTCGGGGGACAGGGGCTACGAGCAGTACTTC.

V gene TRBV4-2 combines with J gene TRBJ2-7, with D unresolved. The ends were cut back, 1 base at V and 1 base at J, with 5 bases in the middle. CDR1 is LGHNA, CDR2 YNFKEQ, per germline. This CDR3 contains 13 residues. In DNA, the CDR3 is TGTGCCAGCAGCCAAGGGCCTTCCTACGAGCAGTACTTC. This codes for CASSQGPSYEQYF.

The genes are TRBV18 and TRBJ2-1; D ambiguous. The CDR3 sequence is 13 residues long. V was pared by 4 bases and J by 5 bases, with 9 bases between. Germline V gene sequence: CDR1 KGHSH, CDR2 LQKENI. The DNA for the CDR3 is TGTGCCAGCTCACGCTCTAATGACAATGAGCAGTTCTTC. Translated, it gives CASSRSNDNEQFF.

V is TRBV21-1 and J is TRBJ2-3; the table's D call TRBD1 went unverified against the DNA. TRBV21-1 has pseudogene status. CDR3 length: 21 residues. Written as DNA, the CDR3 is TGTGCCAGCAGCAAGGGCCTCGGGACAGGGGAAGAGGTTCATAGCACAGATACGCAGTATTTT. This encodes CASSKGLGTGEEVHSTDTQYF.

The genes are TRBV24-1 and TRBJ1-1; perhaps TRBD1 as D (5 bases). The CDR3 extends over 14 amino acids. CDR1 and CDR2 (germline): KGHDR, SFDVKD. V lost 6 bases, J lost 0 bases, and 10 bases lay in between. CDR3 DNA: TGTGCCACCAGTACGGGGGTCGTGAACACTGAAGCTTTCTTT. It encodes CATSTGVVNTEAFF.

V gene TRBV11-2 combines with J gene TRBJ2-2; a weak D match, TRBD2 (6 bases). The CDR3 runs to 15 residues. From germline, CDR1 is SGHAT and CDR2 FQNNGV. The V end was cut by 7 bases, the J end by 0 bases, with 12 bases between. The CDR3 DNA follows: TGTGCCAGCACTTCGAGGACTACGAACACCGGGGAGCTGTTTTTT. As protein: CASTSRTTNTGELFF.

The chain recombines TRBV12-3 or TRBV12-4 with TRBJ1-1; D not certain. V shed 3 bases and J shed 11 bases, with 16 bases lying between them. The CDR3 is 13 amino acids. The CDR3 DNA sequence: TGTGCCAGCAGTTTTAATTACCCGTCGCGGGCTTTCTTT. Its protein product is CASSFNYPSRAFF.